The next 22 T cell receptor beta chains were all read from a single sample in a study of CD8+ T cells in alopecia areata. Sample treatment: oral pan-JAK inhibitor, 5-10 mg twice daily. Extracted from the samples, RNA was reverse transcribed into cDNA to serve as the sequencing template. Sequenced by immunoSEQ multiplex PCR; TCRdb stores in-frame clones only, minus some. The data hold around 190,000 clones, with less than 70% observed a single time. Sample: CD4+ T cells sorted from blood, taken around week 50, from a patient treated with tofacitinib. Receptor source: a human donor with alopecia areata.

In its sample, this clone was seen a few times. This chain connects TRBV25-1 to TRBJ2-3; no reliable D call. This CDR3 is 13 amino acids long. Trimming took off 3 bases at V and 1 base at J, with 5 bases between the two ends. Germline V gene sequence: CDR1 MGHDK, CDR2 SYGVNS. Here the CDR3 reads CASSDGGTDTQYF. The CDR3 coding sequence is TGTGCCAGCAGTGATGGTGGCACAGATACGCAGTATTTT. The variable domain in full, with the rest retrieved from reference TRBV25-1 and TRBJ2-3, is EADIYQTPRYLVIGTGKKITLECSQTMGHDKMYWYQQDPGMELHLIHYSYGVNSTEKGDLSSESTVSRIRTEHFPLTLESARPSHTSQYLCASSDGGTDTQYFGPGTRLTVL.

The chain carries TRBV7-2 and TRBJ2-7, with 14 nucleotides matching TRBD2. Germline values: CDR1 SGHTA, CDR2 FQGNSA. The CDR3 contains 17 residues. The ends lost 4 bases at V and 3 bases at J; junction bases unmatched: 8. CDR3 region: CASSYGTSGGEFYEQYF. In nucleotides, the CDR3 is TGTGCCAGCAGCTACGGGACTAGCGGGGGCGAGTTCTACGAGCAGTACTTC.

This chain connects TRBV19 to TRBJ1-5; a weak D match, TRBD1 (6 bases). The CDR3 has 13 residues. Germline V gives CDR1 LNHDA, CDR2 SQIVND (reference sequence). V lost 7 bases, J lost 7 bases, and 14 bases lay in between. In nucleotides, the CDR3 is TGTGCCAGTAACCCGAAAACAGGGCAGCCCCAGCATTTT. Amino acid sequence: CASNPKTGQPQHF.

The rearrangement joins TRBV7-2 to TRBJ2-5; D is ambiguous. This CDR3 is built from 15 residues. The V gene lost 0 bases and the J gene lost 0 bases, with 8 bases spanning the gap. The germline V gene has CDR1 SGHTA and CDR2 FQGNSA. The CDR3 loop is CASSLAVRNQETQYF. CDR3 DNA: TGTGCCAGCAGCTTAGCAGTACGTAACCAAGAGACCCAGTACTTC.

The chain combines TRBV29-1 with TRBJ1-1; no reliable D call. The V end lost 6 bases, the J end lost 1 base, and 9 bases lay between the germline ends. CDR3 length: 12 residues. The germline V gene has CDR1 SQVTM and CDR2 ANQGSEA. CDR3 DNA: TGCAGCGTCTCAATTAGGAACACTGAAGCTTTCTTT. Translated, it gives CSVSIRNTEAFF. Full variable domain (missing parts from reference TRBV29-1 and TRBJ1-1): SAVISQKPSRDICQRGTSLTIQCQVDSQVTMMFWYRQQPGQSLTLIATANQGSEATYESGFVIDKFPISRPNLTFSTLTVSNMSPEDSSIYLCSVSIRNTEAFFGQGTRLTVV.

The rearrangement joins TRBV18 to TRBJ2-7, with D possibly being TRBD1 or TRBD2 (6 bases each). The CDR3 has 13 residues. Germline CDR1 is KGHSH and CDR2 is LQKENI. Trimming stripped 5 bases from V and 6 bases from J, with 14 bases between. The CDR3 DNA reads as TGTGCCAGCTCATCTAAGGGGGGAGGCGAGCAGTACTTC. Its protein product is CASSSKGGGEQYF.

This clone was seen more than once but under ten times. This chain links TRBV30 with TRBJ2-2, with unresolved D. The CDR3 consists of 11 residues. V was clipped by 4 bases and J by 7 bases, with 7 bases between them. The germline V gene has CDR1 GTSNPN and CDR2 SVGIG (reference sequence). The CDR3 loop reads CAWTGGGELFF. The CDR3 bases are TGTGCCTGGACGGGTGGCGGGGAGCTGTTTTTT.

The gene calls are TRBV29-1 and TRBJ1-2; D is undetermined. V was pared by 5 bases and J by 2 bases, with 9 bases between. This CDR3 contains 12 residues. Germline-derived CDR1 and CDR2 are SQVTM and ANQGSEA. CDR3 coding DNA: TGCAGCGTTCTTGCGGGGAACTATGGCTACACCTTC. Amino acid sequence: CSVLAGNYGYTF. The full variable domain, its missing parts supplied by reference TRBV29-1 and TRBJ1-2, is SAVISQKPSRDICQRGTSLTIQCQVDSQVTMMFWYRQQPGQSLTLIATANQGSEATYESGFVIDKFPISRPNLTFSTLTVSNMSPEDSSIYLCSVLAGNYGYTFGSGTRLTVV.

The chain joins TRBV5-4 to TRBJ1-2; D unresolved. CDR3 length: 13 amino acids. V was shortened by 0 bases and J by 4 bases, with 7 bases between the two germline ends. Germline V CDR1 and CDR2: SGHNT, YYREEE (reference sequence). This chain's CDR3 is CASSLGTGYGYTF. As DNA, the CDR3 is TGTGCCAGCAGCTTGGGGACGGGCTATGGCTACACCTTC.

This clone was recorded once. V gene TRBV5-5 combines with J gene TRBJ2-5; D remains ambiguous. This CDR3 is built from 13 residues. CDR1 is SGHKS and CDR2 is YYEKEE in the germline V gene (reference sequence). The V end lost 1 base, the J end lost 2 bases, and 6 bases lay between the germline ends. The CDR3 reads CASSLTAQETQYF. As DNA, the CDR3 is TGTGCCAGCAGCTTGACAGCACAAGAGACCCAGTACTTC.

This chain links TRBV13 with TRBJ2-7, with 11 bases identical to TRBD1. Trimming at V came to 5 bases and at J to 2 bases, leaving 8 bases not matched to a gene. From germline, CDR1 is PRHDT and CDR2 FYEKMQ (reference sequence). This CDR3 comprises 16 residues. CDR3 protein: CASSLGQGARTYEQYF. CDR3 nucleotide sequence: TGTGCCAGCAGCCTCGGACAGGGGGCGAGGACCTACGAGCAGTACTTC. Combining the CDR3 with reference TRBV13 and TRBJ2-7 gives the whole variable domain AAGVIQSPRHLIKEKRETATLKCYPIPRHDTVYWYQQGPGQDPQFLISFYEKMQSDKGSIPDRFSAQQFSDYHSELNMSSLELGDSALYFCASSLGQGARTYEQYFGPGTRLTVT.

This clone has just a few counts. V and J are TRBV5-6 and TRBJ2-5; D call uncertain. This CDR3 spans 12 amino acids. The V and J ends lost 5 bases and 1 base respectively, with 6 bases between them. CDR1 and CDR2 from the germline V gene are SGHDT and YYEEEE. CDR3 loop: CASRTSQETQYF. DNA of the CDR3: TGTGCCAGCAGAACGAGCCAAGAGACCCAGTACTTC.

The chain carries TRBV29-1 and TRBJ2-1; D may be TRBD2 (6 bases). This CDR3 has 11 amino acids. From germline, CDR1 is SQVTM and CDR2 ANQGSEA. V gave up 0 bases and J gave up 15 bases, with 12 bases separating them. This CDR3 is CSVEEELGGFF. The CDR3 DNA reads TGCAGCGTTGAAGAAGAGCTGGGGGGGTTCTTC.

Sample share makes this clone medium-sized. The gene calls are TRBV9 and TRBJ1-6; possibly TRBD1 for D (5 bases). The germline gives CDR1 SGDLS, CDR2 YYNGEE. V was clipped by 3 bases and J by 6 bases, with 10 bases between them. CDR3 length: 14 residues. The DNA for the CDR3 is TGTGCCAGCAGCGGACGGACAAGTAATTCACCCCTCCACTTT. Protein product: CASSGRTSNSPLHF. Supplemented by reference TRBV9 and TRBJ1-6, the full variable domain reads DSGVTQTPKHLITATGQRVTLRCSPRSGDLSVYWYQQSLDQGLQFLIQYYNGEERAKGNILERFSAQQFPDLHSELNLSSLELGDSALYFCASSGRTSNSPLHFGNGTRLTVT.

The rearrangement uses TRBV29-1 and TRBJ2-5, with D maybe TRBD2 (5 bases). This CDR3 is 11 amino acids long. The V end was cut by 7 bases, the J end by 5 bases, with 11 bases between. CDR1 SQVTM and CDR2 ANQGSEA come from the germline V gene. CDR3 sequence (DNA): TGCAGCGGAGGGATAGGGGAGACCCAGTACTTC. Protein product: CSGGIGETQYF.

This chain links TRBV9 with TRBJ1-1; perhaps TRBD1 as D (5 bases). Germline V gene lookup returns CDR1 SGDLS and CDR2 YYNGEE. V lost 1 base and J lost 4, with 8 bases in between. The CDR3 has 13 amino acids. DNA of the CDR3: TGTGCCAGCAGCGTACAGGGAAGCACTGAAGCTTTCTTT. This encodes CASSVQGSTEAFF.

V and J are TRBV4-3 and TRBJ1-5; no firm D call. This CDR3 region has 13 residues. Germline V gene lookup returns CDR1 LGHNA and CDR2 YSLEER. Trimming removed 0 bases from V and 4 bases from J, with 4 bases in between. CDR3 amino acids: CASSQDGNQPQHF. The CDR3 DNA reads as TGCGCCAGCAGCCAAGATGGAAATCAGCCCCAGCATTTT.

The chain uses TRBV29-1 and TRBJ2-7; 13 bases align to TRBD2. The CDR3 contains 14 residues. The V gene end was trimmed by 8 bases and the J gene end by 5 bases; junction bases not matched to a gene: 9. Germline CDR1 is SQVTM and CDR2 is ANQGSEA. CDR3 DNA sequence: TGCAGCTTCCGTAAAGGGACTAGCGGGGACGAGCAGTACTTC. This sequence encodes CSFRKGTSGDEQYF.

This clone was counted between two and nine times. The chain combines TRBV6-5 with TRBJ2-7; perhaps TRBD1 as D (5 bases). The CDR3 covers 14 residues. Trimming took 8 bases from V and 6 from J, leaving 20 bases between them. Germline CDR1 and CDR2: MNHEY and SVGAGI. The CDR3 DNA follows: TGTGCCAGCGGGGAACAGGTCATAACCAGCGAGCAGTACTTC. Its protein is CASGEQVITSEQYF.

V usage is TRBV2 and J usage is TRBJ2-3; D is perhaps TRBD2 (6 bases). Germline V lookup: CDR1 SNHLY, CDR2 FYNNEI. This CDR3 comprises 13 residues. The V end was cut by 1 base, the J end by 7 bases, with 9 bases between. Written as DNA, the CDR3 is TGTGCCAGCAGTGAAGAGGAGGGAAATACGCAGTATTTT. This codes for CASSEEEGNTQYF.

The sample holds a few counts of this clone. The V call is TRBV29-1, the J call TRBJ2-1; D is tentatively TRBD1 or TRBD2 (5 bases each). The germline CDR1 and CDR2 sequences are SQVTM and ANQGSEA. The CDR3 runs 14 residues. V lost 6 bases, J lost 9 bases, and 21 bases lay in between. CDR3 region: CSVGLGDIGGEQFF. The CDR3 nucleotides are TGCAGCGTGGGGTTGGGGGATATCGGAGGTGAGCAGTTCTTC.

This clone was observed a few times. This chain joins TRBV11-2 and TRBJ2-7; weak D call: TRBD1 (5 bases). Germline assignment: CDR1 SGHAT and CDR2 FQNNGV. The CDR3 is made up of 14 amino acids. V was shortened by 1 base and J by 6 bases, with 13 bases between the two germline ends. The CDR3: CASSLAMKGLEQYF. CDR3 nucleotide sequence: TGTGCCAGCAGCTTAGCCATGAAGGGGCTCGAGCAGTACTTC.